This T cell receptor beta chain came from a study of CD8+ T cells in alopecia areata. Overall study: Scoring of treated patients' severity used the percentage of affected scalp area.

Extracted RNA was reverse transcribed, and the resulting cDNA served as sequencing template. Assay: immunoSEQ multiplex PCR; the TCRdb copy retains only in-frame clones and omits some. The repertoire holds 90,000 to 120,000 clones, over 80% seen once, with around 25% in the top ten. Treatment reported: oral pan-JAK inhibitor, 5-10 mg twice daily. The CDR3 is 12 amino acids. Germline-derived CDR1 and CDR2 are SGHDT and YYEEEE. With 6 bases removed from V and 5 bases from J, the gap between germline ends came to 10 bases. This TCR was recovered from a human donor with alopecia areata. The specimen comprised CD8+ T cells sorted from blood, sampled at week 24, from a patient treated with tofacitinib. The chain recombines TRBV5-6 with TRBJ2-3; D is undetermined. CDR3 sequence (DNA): TGTGCCAGCAATTCCCTCGAAGATACGCAGTATTTT. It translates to CASNSLEDTQYF.